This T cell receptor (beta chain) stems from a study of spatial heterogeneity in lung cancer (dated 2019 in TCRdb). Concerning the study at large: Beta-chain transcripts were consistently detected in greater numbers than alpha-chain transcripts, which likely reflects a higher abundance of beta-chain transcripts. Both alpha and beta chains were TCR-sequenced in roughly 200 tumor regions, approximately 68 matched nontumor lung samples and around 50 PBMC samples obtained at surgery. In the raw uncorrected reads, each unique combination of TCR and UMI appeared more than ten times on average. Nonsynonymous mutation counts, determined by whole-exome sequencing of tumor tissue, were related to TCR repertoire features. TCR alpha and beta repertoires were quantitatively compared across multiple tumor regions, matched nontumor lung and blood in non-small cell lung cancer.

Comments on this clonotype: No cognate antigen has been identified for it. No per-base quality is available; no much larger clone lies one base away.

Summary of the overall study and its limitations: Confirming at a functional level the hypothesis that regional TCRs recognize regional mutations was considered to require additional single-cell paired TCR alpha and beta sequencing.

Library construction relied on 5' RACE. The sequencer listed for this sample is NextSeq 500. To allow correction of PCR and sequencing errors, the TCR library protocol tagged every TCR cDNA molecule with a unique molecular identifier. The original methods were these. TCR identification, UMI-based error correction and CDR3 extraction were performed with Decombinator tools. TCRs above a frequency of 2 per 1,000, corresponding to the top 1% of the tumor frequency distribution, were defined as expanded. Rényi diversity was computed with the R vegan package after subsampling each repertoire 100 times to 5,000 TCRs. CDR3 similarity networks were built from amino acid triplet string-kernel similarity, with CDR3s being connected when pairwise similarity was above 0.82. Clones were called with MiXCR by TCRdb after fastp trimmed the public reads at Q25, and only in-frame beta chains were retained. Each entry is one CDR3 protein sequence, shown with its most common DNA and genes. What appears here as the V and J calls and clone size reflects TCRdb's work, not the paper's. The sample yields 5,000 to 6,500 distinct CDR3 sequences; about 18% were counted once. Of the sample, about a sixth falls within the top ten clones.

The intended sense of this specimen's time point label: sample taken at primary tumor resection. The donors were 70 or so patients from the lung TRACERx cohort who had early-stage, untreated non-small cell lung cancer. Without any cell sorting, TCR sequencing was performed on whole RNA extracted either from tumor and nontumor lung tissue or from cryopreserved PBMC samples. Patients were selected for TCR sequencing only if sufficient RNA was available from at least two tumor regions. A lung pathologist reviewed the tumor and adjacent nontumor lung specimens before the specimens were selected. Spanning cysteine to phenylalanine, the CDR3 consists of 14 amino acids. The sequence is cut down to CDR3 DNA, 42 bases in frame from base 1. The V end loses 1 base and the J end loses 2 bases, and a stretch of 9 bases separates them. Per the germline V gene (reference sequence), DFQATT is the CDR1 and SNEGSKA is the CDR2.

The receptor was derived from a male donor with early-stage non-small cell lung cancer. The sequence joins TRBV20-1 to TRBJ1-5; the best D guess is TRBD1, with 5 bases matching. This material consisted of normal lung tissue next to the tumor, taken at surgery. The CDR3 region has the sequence CSARVGTRNQPQHF. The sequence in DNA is TGCAGTGCTAGAGTGGGGACGCGCAATCAGCCCCAGCATTTT.